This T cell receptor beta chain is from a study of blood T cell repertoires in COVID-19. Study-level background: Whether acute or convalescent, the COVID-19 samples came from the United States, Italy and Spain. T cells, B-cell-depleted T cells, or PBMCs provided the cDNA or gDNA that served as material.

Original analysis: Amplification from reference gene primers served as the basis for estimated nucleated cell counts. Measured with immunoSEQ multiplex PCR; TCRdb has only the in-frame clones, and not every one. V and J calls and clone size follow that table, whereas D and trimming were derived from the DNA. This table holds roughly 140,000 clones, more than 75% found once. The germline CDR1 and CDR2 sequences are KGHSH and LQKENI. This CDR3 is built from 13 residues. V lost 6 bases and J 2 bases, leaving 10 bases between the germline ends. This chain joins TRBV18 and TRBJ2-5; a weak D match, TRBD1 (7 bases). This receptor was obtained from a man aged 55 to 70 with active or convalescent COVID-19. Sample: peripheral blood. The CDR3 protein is CASSQGGQETQYF. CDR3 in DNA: TGTGCCAGCTCTCAGGGGGGTCAAGAGACCCAGTACTTC.